A selection of T cell receptor beta chains follows, all from one sample in a study of blood T cell repertoires in COVID-19. The table came from immunoSEQ multiplex PCR; TCRdb's copy has only in-frame clones and leaves some out. This sample yields 200,000 or so clones, of which around four fifths are seen a single time; 0.95% belongs to the top ten. Sequences were obtained from peripheral blood. These receptors were taken from a man between 60 and 75 years old with COVID-19, enrolled during active disease. The CDR3 runs from the conserved cysteine through the conserved F or W. Each record gives: V gene, D gene, J gene, clone size, CDR3 DNA, CDR3 protein. The D gene is left open where the match is weak. A row's size may be missing; if present it is once, few, many or a size class.

V gene: TRBV18; D gene: .; J gene: TRBJ1-1; clone size: .; CDR3 DNA: TGTGCCAGCTCACTGACGCTGGAGTCCTGGGACACTGAAGCTTTCTTT; CDR3 protein: CASSLTLESWDTEAFF
V gene: TRBV12-3/TRBV12-4; D gene: .; J gene: TRBJ1-1; clone size: .; CDR3 DNA: TGTGCCAGCAGGATACAGGGAGTCTCTGAAGCTTTCTTT; CDR3 protein: CASRIQGVSEAFF
V gene: TRBV29-1; D gene: TRBD1; J gene: TRBJ2-7; clone size: .; CDR3 DNA: TGCAGCGTTGGGGACAGCTACGAGCAGTACTTC; CDR3 protein: CSVGDSYEQYF
V gene: TRBV5-4; D gene: .; J gene: TRBJ2-1; clone size: .; CDR3 DNA: TGTGCCAGCAGCTTGGACGGGGGGCCCTACAATGAGCAGTTCTTC; CDR3 protein: CASSLDGGPYNEQFF
V gene: TRBV19; D gene: .; J gene: TRBJ1-6; clone size: .; CDR3 DNA: TGTGCCAGTAGTCTAAGGACTTCGCTGGTGTCGGCGGGCAGATCACCCCTCCACTTT; CDR3 protein: CASSLRTSLVSAGRSPLHF
V gene: TRBV2; D gene: .; J gene: TRBJ1-1; clone size: .; CDR3 DNA: TGTGCCAGCTCTCCCTCCTCAGGGGTTGGGACTGAAGCTTTCTTT; CDR3 protein: CASSPSSGVGTEAFF
V gene: TRBV5-1; D gene: .; J gene: TRBJ1-4; clone size: few; CDR3 DNA: TGCGCCAGCAGACTCAATGAAAAACTGTTTTTT; CDR3 protein: CASRLNEKLFF
V gene: TRBV6-5; D gene: TRBD1; J gene: TRBJ1-2; clone size: few; CDR3 DNA: TGTGCCAGCAGGGACGCGTCGGACAGGGGTAGGGGCTACACCTTC; CDR3 protein: CASRDASDRGRGYTF
V gene: TRBV2; D gene: TRBD1; J gene: TRBJ1-4; clone size: .; CDR3 DNA: TGTGCCAGCAGGATCCGGACAGGGACTAATGAAAAACTGTTTTTT; CDR3 protein: CASRIRTGTNEKLFF
V gene: TRBV14; D gene: .; J gene: TRBJ2-1; clone size: .; CDR3 DNA: TGTGCCAGCAGCCAAGAATACACCAGAACCTACAATGAGCAGTTCTTC; CDR3 protein: CASSQEYTRTYNEQFF
V gene: TRBV4-1; D gene: .; J gene: TRBJ2-5; clone size: .; CDR3 DNA: TGCGCCAGCAGCCAGTTAGAGAACAGGGTGGAAGAGACCCAGTACTTC; CDR3 protein: CASSQLENRVEETQYF
V gene: TRBV19; D gene: .; J gene: TRBJ1-2; clone size: few; CDR3 DNA: TGTGCCAGTAGTCCGGGACTGAACTATGGCTACACCTTC; CDR3 protein: CASSPGLNYGYTF
V gene: TRBV18; D gene: TRBD1; J gene: TRBJ1-3; clone size: .; CDR3 DNA: TGTGCCAGCTCACCCGGGACAGGTTTCTCTGGAAACACCATATATTTT; CDR3 protein: CASSPGTGFSGNTIYF
V gene: TRBV2; D gene: .; J gene: TRBJ1-1; clone size: .; CDR3 DNA: TGTGCCAGCAGTGGGGGGGGCACTGAAGCTTTCTTT; CDR3 protein: CASSGGGTEAFF
V gene: TRBV5-4; D gene: .; J gene: TRBJ2-2; clone size: .; CDR3 DNA: TGTGCCAGCAGCCCAGGGGGGCAGGGCGACACCGGGGAGCTGTTTTTT; CDR3 protein: CASSPGGQGDTGELFF
V gene: TRBV4-2; D gene: .; J gene: TRBJ1-4; clone size: .; CDR3 DNA: TGTGCCAGCAGCCAAGACCAGGGAGGAAATGAAAAACTGTTTTTT; CDR3 protein: CASSQDQGGNEKLFF
V gene: TRBV4-3; D gene: TRBD1; J gene: TRBJ1-1; clone size: .; CDR3 DNA: TGCGCCAGCAGCCAGAGGACAGGGTCGTTCGCTGAAGCTTTCTTT; CDR3 protein: CASSQRTGSFAEAFF
V gene: TRBV6-5; D gene: .; J gene: TRBJ1-3; clone size: .; CDR3 DNA: TGTGCCAGCATGGGGGGGCCTGGAAACACCATATATTTT; CDR3 protein: CASMGGPGNTIYF
V gene: TRBV7-9; D gene: .; J gene: TRBJ2-4; clone size: .; CDR3 DNA: TGTGCCAGCAGCTTAAGTACGGGAAAAAACATTCAGTACTTC; CDR3 protein: CASSLSTGKNIQYF
V gene: TRBV19; D gene: TRBD1; J gene: TRBJ1-2; clone size: few; CDR3 DNA: TGTGCCAGTAGGAGTCCCGGAAGGACAGGGGGAGACTATGGCTACACCTTC; CDR3 protein: CASRSPGRTGGDYGYTF
V gene: TRBV25-1; D gene: .; J gene: TRBJ1-5; clone size: .; CDR3 DNA: TGTGCCAGCAGTAGTTTCAGGGGTCAGCCCCAGCATTTT; CDR3 protein: CASSSFRGQPQHF
V gene: TRBV6-2/TRBV6-3; D gene: .; J gene: TRBJ1-4; clone size: .; CDR3 DNA: TGTGCCAGCAGTTCCGCGCTAGGAGCAACTAATGAAAAACTGTTTTTT; CDR3 protein: CASSSALGATNEKLFF
V gene: TRBV7-2; D gene: TRBD1; J gene: TRBJ1-6; clone size: .; CDR3 DNA: TGTGCCAGCAGTCCCCCATCACCCTCATGGACAGGGAGCAATTCACCCCTCCACTTT; CDR3 protein: CASSPPSPSWTGSNSPLHF
V gene: TRBV28; D gene: TRBD1; J gene: TRBJ1-5; clone size: .; CDR3 DNA: TGTGCCAGCAGAATTACCCGGGACAGGGAAGGGCCCCAGCATTTT; CDR3 protein: CASRITRDREGPQHF
V gene: TRBV12-3/TRBV12-4; D gene: TRBD2; J gene: TRBJ2-7; clone size: .; CDR3 DNA: TGTGCCAGCAGTTTATGGGGGGGATACGAGCAGTACTTC; CDR3 protein: CASSLWGGYEQYF
V gene: TRBV6-6; D gene: .; J gene: TRBJ1-2; clone size: .; CDR3 DNA: TGTGCCAGCAGTTACCTAGAGGGTGGCTACACCTTC; CDR3 protein: CASSYLEGGYTF
V gene: TRBV18; D gene: TRBD1; J gene: TRBJ1-5; clone size: .; CDR3 DNA: TGTGCCAGCTCACCACCGGGACAGGGATTCCCCCAGCATTTT; CDR3 protein: CASSPPGQGFPQHF
V gene: TRBV29-1; D gene: .; J gene: TRBJ2-5; clone size: .; CDR3 DNA: TGCAGCGTTGAAGAACTCGCGGGAGAGACCCAGTACTTC; CDR3 protein: CSVEELAGETQYF
V gene: TRBV5-1; D gene: .; J gene: TRBJ1-1; clone size: few; CDR3 DNA: TGCGCCAGCAGCTTGGAAGGTGGGGCGATGAACACTGAAGCTTTCTTT; CDR3 protein: CASSLEGGAMNTEAFF
V gene: TRBV27; D gene: .; J gene: TRBJ1-1; clone size: few; CDR3 DNA: TGTGCCAGCAGTTTGCGGGGCAGCACTGAAGCTTTCTTT; CDR3 protein: CASSLRGSTEAFF
V gene: TRBV7-2; D gene: .; J gene: TRBJ2-3; clone size: .; CDR3 DNA: TGTGCCAGCAGCTTAGGGGGCCTTCACAGAGATACGCAGTATTTT; CDR3 protein: CASSLGGLHRDTQYF
V gene: TRBV6-5; D gene: TRBD1; J gene: TRBJ2-7; clone size: .; CDR3 DNA: TGTGCCAGCAGGGCGACAGGGATTTCCTACGAGCAGTACTTC; CDR3 protein: CASRATGISYEQYF
V gene: TRBV5-6; D gene: TRBD2; J gene: TRBJ2-1; clone size: .; CDR3 DNA: TGTGCCAGCAGCCTGGGACTAGCGGGACTCAATGAGCAGTTCTTC; CDR3 protein: CASSLGLAGLNEQFF
V gene: TRBV12-3/TRBV12-4; D gene: .; J gene: TRBJ2-7; clone size: .; CDR3 DNA: TGTGCCAGCAGTTCCGACAGGGAGGCCGAGCAGTACTTC; CDR3 protein: CASSSDREAEQYF
V gene: TRBV12-3/TRBV12-4; D gene: .; J gene: TRBJ1-6; clone size: .; CDR3 DNA: TGTGCCAGCAGCCAGGGGATGGGTTCACCCCTCCACTTT; CDR3 protein: CASSQGMGSPLHF
V gene: TRBV2; D gene: .; J gene: TRBJ1-4; clone size: .; CDR3 DNA: TGTGCCAGTAAAGGGGAGGCCGGAGGTAATGAAAAACTGTTTTTT; CDR3 protein: CASKGEAGGNEKLFF
V gene: TRBV11-3; D gene: TRBD1; J gene: TRBJ2-3; clone size: .; CDR3 DNA: TGTGCCAGCAGCTTGGATCGGGGACAGGGGGGACTTTATACGCAGTATTTT; CDR3 protein: CASSLDRGQGGLYTQYF
V gene: TRBV12-3/TRBV12-4; D gene: TRBD1; J gene: TRBJ1-2; clone size: .; CDR3 DNA: TGTGCCAGCAGGCGACAGGGAGGTGGCTACACCTTC; CDR3 protein: CASRRQGGGYTF
V gene: TRBV7-8; D gene: .; J gene: TRBJ1-5; clone size: many; CDR3 DNA: TGTGCCAGCAGCTTAGGTCCAGGGATCGTTCAGCCCCAGCATTTT; CDR3 protein: CASSLGPGIVQPQHF
V gene: TRBV25-1; D gene: TRBD2; J gene: TRBJ2-3; clone size: .; CDR3 DNA: TGTGCCAGCTCCCGGACTAGCGGGAGTACAGATACGCAGTATTTT; CDR3 protein: CASSRTSGSTDTQYF
V gene: TRBV30; D gene: .; J gene: TRBJ1-2; clone size: .; CDR3 DNA: TGTGCCTGGAGTGGGAGCTATGGCTACACCTTC; CDR3 protein: CAWSGSYGYTF